These 18 T cell receptor beta chains share one sample of origin, sequenced in a study of CD8+ T cells in alopecia areata. RNA extraction was followed by reverse transcription into cDNA, which acted as the sequencing template. Produced via immunoSEQ multiplex PCR; TCRdb's table is partial and in-frame only. This sample has under 150,000 clones, with about half found just once. Indicated treatment: oral pan-JAK inhibitor, 5-10 mg twice daily. The sample consisted of CD4+ T cells sorted from blood, taken at week 4, from a patient treated with tofacitinib. The source is a human donor with alopecia areata.

This CDR3 is CASSLTGIHGYTF. As DNA, the CDR3 is TGTGCCAGCAGTTTAACAGGAATTCATGGCTACACCTTC. J is TRBJ1-2 and V is TRBV27, with D perhaps matching TRBD1 (5 bases). The CDR3 spans 13 residues. V lost 2 bases, J lost 6 bases, and 10 bases lay in between. Per germline, CDR1 MNHEY and CDR2 SMNVEV (reference sequence).

This chain's CDR3 is CASSLPDGNTQYF. CDR3 nucleotides: TGTGCCAGCAGCCTCCCGGACGGAAATACGCAGTATTTT. This rearrangement joins TRBV5-6 to TRBJ2-3; D is undetermined. The V end lost 4 bases, the J end lost 7 bases, and 13 bases lay between the germline ends. The CDR3 is 13 amino acids. Germline lookup yields CDR1 SGHDT and CDR2 YYEEEE.

This clone was observed a handful of times. V gene TRBV27 combines with J gene TRBJ1-3; 7 bases are a match to TRBD1. Germline V gene lookup returns CDR1 MNHEY and CDR2 SMNVEV (reference sequence). V gave up 6 bases and J gave up 5 bases; unmatched junction bases: 7. The CDR3 totals 14 residues. CDR3 loop: CASRPEQGRNTIYF. Here the CDR3 DNA reads TGTGCCAGCAGGCCCGAACAGGGGAGAAACACCATATATTTT.

The chain couples TRBV12-5 to TRBJ1-5; TRBD1 aligns across 8 bases. The CDR3 loop spans 16 amino acids. V trimming: 5 bases; J trimming: 0 bases; junction bases outside the gene matches: 6. The germline V gene encodes CDR1 LGHNT and CDR2 FRNRAP. Written as DNA, the CDR3 is TGTGCTAGTGGTCTCGGGACAGGCGGTAGCAATCAGCCCCAGCATTTT. This sequence encodes CASGLGTGGSNQPQHF.

There are a few counts of this clone. This chain uses TRBV30 with TRBJ1-5; TRBD1 is a possible D gene (5 bases). The CDR3 sequence is 13 residues long. CDR1 is GTSNPN, CDR2 SVGIG, per germline (reference sequence). Trimming pared 1 base from V and 4 bases from J, leaving 8 bases between. CDR3 in DNA: TGTGCCTGGAGTGAAACAGGAAATCAGCCCCAGCATTTT. Translating gives CAWSETGNQPQHF.

The chain combines TRBV7-9 with TRBJ2-1, with a possible D match to TRBD2 (6 bases). V shed 0 bases and J shed 7 bases, with 7 bases lying between them. The germline V gene encodes CDR1 SEHNR and CDR2 FQNEAQ (reference sequence). The CDR3 consists of 13 residues. The CDR3 reads CASSLAGRNEQFF. The CDR3 nucleotides read TGTGCCAGCAGCTTAGCCGGGAGAAATGAGCAGTTCTTC.

The rearrangement links TRBV29-1 to TRBJ2-1; D perhaps matches TRBD2 (5 bases). V was clipped by 3 bases and J by 9 bases, with 12 bases between them. Germline V gene data show CDR1 as SQVTM and CDR2 as ANQGSEA. There are 12 residues in the CDR3. CDR3 coding DNA: TGCAGCGTTGAGTGGGAGTCTGTTGAGCAGTTCTTC. Protein: CSVEWESVEQFF.

V usage is TRBV25-1 and J usage is TRBJ2-7, with D uncertain. The CDR3 extends over 12 amino acids. Trimming removed 3 bases from V and 2 bases from J, with 5 bases in between. Germline CDR1 is MGHDK and CDR2 is SYGVNS. The CDR3 sequence is CASSERTYEQYF. CDR3 nucleotides: TGTGCCAGCAGTGAGAGGACCTACGAGCAGTACTTC.

J is TRBJ1-1 and V is TRBV25-1, with D uncertain. The V gene lost 8 bases and the J gene lost 2 bases, with 18 bases spanning the gap. CDR3 length: 15 residues. Per the germline V gene, CDR1 is MGHDK and CDR2 is SYGVNS. The CDR3 loop reads CASGSVDLLNTEAFF. In DNA form, the CDR3 reads TGTGCCAGCGGCTCTGTTGACCTCCTCAACACTGAAGCTTTCTTT.

V gene TRBV29-1 combines with J gene TRBJ2-1, with a weak D call TRBD1 (6 bases). CDR1 and CDR2 from the germline V gene are SQVTM and ANQGSEA. V lost 4 bases, J lost 3 bases, and 16 bases lay in between. This CDR3 comprises 15 residues. In DNA form, the CDR3 reads TGCAGCGTTGCAGGGGCAGACAATAACTACAATGAGCAGTTCTTC. Translated: CSVAGADNNYNEQFF.

The rearrangement links TRBV30 to TRBJ1-3; D is unclear. Germline CDR1 is GTSNPN and CDR2 is SVGIG (reference sequence). The V gene lost 1 base and the J gene lost 0 bases, with 7 bases spanning the gap. The CDR3 loop spans 14 amino acids. This chain's CDR3 is CAWSGILSGNTIYF. CDR3 nucleotides: TGTGCCTGGAGTGGAATTCTCTCTGGAAACACCATATATTTT. Looking up the rest from reference TRBV30 and TRBJ1-3 gives the full variable domain: SQTIHQWPATLVQPVGSPLSLECTVEGTSNPNLYWYRQAAGRGLQLLFYSVGIGQISSEVPQNLSASRPQDRQFILSSKKLLLSDSGFYLCAWSGILSGNTIYFGEGSWLTVV.

The V call is TRBV5-1, the J call TRBJ2-7; D gene ambiguous. The CDR3 is made up of 13 amino acids. Trimming took off 0 bases at V and 5 bases at J, with 9 bases between the two ends. CDR1 is SGHRS, CDR2 YFSETQ, per germline. The CDR3 DNA reads TGCGCCAGCAGCTTGGGATCGATGAACGAGCAGTACTTC. As protein: CASSLGSMNEQYF.

CDR3 in amino acids: CASSSTYQETQYF. In DNA, the CDR3 is TGTGCCAGCAGCAGTACGTACCAAGAGACCCAGTACTTC. The chain employs TRBV6-5 and TRBJ2-5; D gene uncertain. The germline V and J ends were trimmed by 6 bases and 0 bases, with 8 bases remaining between them. CDR1 is MNHEY, CDR2 SVGAGI, per germline. The CDR3 runs to 13 residues.

V gene TRBV5-1 combines with J gene TRBJ1-2, with D perhaps TRBD1 (6 bases). The CDR3 runs to 14 residues. Germline V gene lookup returns CDR1 SGHRS and CDR2 YFSETQ. Trimming pared 0 bases from V and 4 bases from J, leaving 10 bases between. CDR3 DNA sequence: TGCGCCAGCAGCTTGGAAACAGGGACCTATGGCTACACCTTC. Amino acid sequence: CASSLETGTYGYTF.

This rearrangement joins TRBV6-5 to TRBJ1-1; D is possibly TRBD1 (6 bases). V was trimmed by 5 bases and J by 6 bases, leaving 16 bases between them. The CDR3 sequence is 14 residues long. The germline CDR1 and CDR2 sequences are MNHEY and SVGAGI. The CDR3 loop reads CASSRQQGIPEAFF. CDR3 coding DNA: TGTGCCAGCAGTCGCCAACAGGGTATCCCTGAAGCTTTCTTT.

V is TRBV29-1 and J is TRBJ2-6; D perhaps matches TRBD1 (5 bases). V lost 3 bases, J lost 4 bases, and 10 bases lay in between. The CDR3 is 14 residues long. Looked up from germline, CDR1 is SQVTM and CDR2 is ANQGSEA. The CDR3 here is CSVDQGYGANVLTF. The CDR3 DNA sequence: TGCAGCGTTGATCAGGGCTACGGGGCCAACGTCCTGACTTTC.

This clone was seen a handful of times. The chain recombines TRBV18 with TRBJ2-1; D unresolved. This CDR3 comprises 17 residues. CDR1 and CDR2 (germline): KGHSH, LQKENI. Trimming left V 0 bases short and J 9 bases short, with 21 bases between. The CDR3 spells CASSPPYWPARLGEQFF. The CDR3 DNA is TGTGCCAGCTCACCACCGTATTGGCCGGCCCGGTTGGGTGAGCAGTTCTTC.

The chain couples TRBV5-1 to TRBJ2-7; 14 nucleotides match TRBD2. The CDR3 loop spans 17 amino acids. Germline V lookup: CDR1 SGHRS, CDR2 YFSETQ. V was pared by 0 bases and J by 0 bases, with 2 bases of the junction left unmatched. Written as DNA, the CDR3 is TGCGCCAGCAGCTTGGGACTAGCGGGAGGGGGCTCCTACGAGCAGTACTTC. Translation: CASSLGLAGGGSYEQYF.